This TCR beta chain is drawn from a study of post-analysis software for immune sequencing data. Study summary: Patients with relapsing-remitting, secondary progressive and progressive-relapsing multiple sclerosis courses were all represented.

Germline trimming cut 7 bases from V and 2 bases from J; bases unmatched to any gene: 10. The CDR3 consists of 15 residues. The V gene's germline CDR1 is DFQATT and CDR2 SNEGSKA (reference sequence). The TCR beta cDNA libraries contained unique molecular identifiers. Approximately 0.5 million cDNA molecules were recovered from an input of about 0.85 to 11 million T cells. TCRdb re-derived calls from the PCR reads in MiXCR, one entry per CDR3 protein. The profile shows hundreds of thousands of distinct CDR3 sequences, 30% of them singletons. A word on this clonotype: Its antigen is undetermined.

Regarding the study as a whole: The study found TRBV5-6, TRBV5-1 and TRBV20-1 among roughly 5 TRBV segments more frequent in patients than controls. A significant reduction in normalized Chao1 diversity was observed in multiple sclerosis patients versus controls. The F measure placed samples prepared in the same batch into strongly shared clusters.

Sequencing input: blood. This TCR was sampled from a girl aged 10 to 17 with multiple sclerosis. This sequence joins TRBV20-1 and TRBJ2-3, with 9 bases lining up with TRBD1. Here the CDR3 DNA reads TGCAGTGTTCTCCCCCGGGACAGGGTCACAGATACGCAGTATTTT. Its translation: CSVLPRDRVTDTQYF.